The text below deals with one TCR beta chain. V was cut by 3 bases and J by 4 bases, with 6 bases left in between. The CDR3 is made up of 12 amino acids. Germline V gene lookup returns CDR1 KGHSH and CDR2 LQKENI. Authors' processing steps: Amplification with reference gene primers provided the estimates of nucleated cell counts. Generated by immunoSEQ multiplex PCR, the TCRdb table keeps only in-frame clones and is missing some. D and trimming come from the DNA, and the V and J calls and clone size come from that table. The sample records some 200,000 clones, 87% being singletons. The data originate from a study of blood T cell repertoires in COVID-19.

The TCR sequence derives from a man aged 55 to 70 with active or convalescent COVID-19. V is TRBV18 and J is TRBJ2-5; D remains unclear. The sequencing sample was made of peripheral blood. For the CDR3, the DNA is TGTGCCAGCTCACCTTCCGGAGAGACCCAGTACTTC. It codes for CASSPSGETQYF.